Detailed here is one T cell receptor (beta chain). The record originates from a study of blood T cell repertoires in COVID-19. Study details: Researchers got acute and convalescent COVID-19 samples from the United States, Italy and Spain. Nucleic acid was either cDNA or gDNA, and it came from T cells, B-cell-depleted T cells, or PBMCs.

Between the trimmed V and J ends, which lost 6 bases and 6 bases, there was a span of 18 bases. The germline CDR1 and CDR2 sequences are LGHNT and FRNRAP. The CDR3 runs 16 residues. Study processing details: Estimation of nucleated cell counts was performed using reference gene primer amplification. TCRdb's table, derived via immunoSEQ multiplex PCR, lists solely in-frame clones and lacks some. The D gene and trimming were derived from the DNA, and the V and J assignments and clone size from that table. The table lists 17,000 or so clones, around 82% of them singletons, with approximately 22% in the top ten.

This TCR derives from a man aged 55 to 69 with active or convalescent COVID-19. Sequenced: peripheral blood. The rearrangement links TRBV12-5 to TRBJ1-6; TRBD1 might be the D (6 bases). The CDR3 nucleotides read TGTGCTAGTGGGGACCAGGGCCAGGGGATTAATTCACCCCTCCACTTT. Translated, it gives CASGDQGQGINSPLHF.